Following are 10 T cell receptor beta chains from one sample sequenced in a study of blood T cell repertoires in COVID-19. Some clones are missing from TCRdb's copy, which holds only in-frame ones; the method was immunoSEQ multiplex PCR. The repertoire consists of about 48,000 clones, with about 85% occurring once and the leading ten covering around 6.4%. Sequencing used peripheral blood. Source of these receptors: a woman between 55 and 75 years old with acute or convalescent COVID-19.

The chain uses TRBV27 and TRBJ1-4, with 12 bases aligning to TRBD1. V shed 6 bases, J shed 3 bases, and the junction held 5 bases outside the gene matches. The CDR3 is 16 amino acids. Germline CDR1 and CDR2: MNHEY and SMNVEV (reference sequence). CDR3 in DNA: TGTGCCAGCAGCCGGGACAGGGGGCTGTCTAATGAAAAACTGTTTTTT. Translating gives CASSRDRGLSNEKLFF. The variable domain in full, with the rest retrieved from reference TRBV27 and TRBJ1-4, is EAQVTQNPRYLITVTGKKLTVTCSQNMNHEYMSWYRQDPGLGLRQIYYSMNVEVTDKGDVPEGYKVSRKEKRNFPLILESPSPNQTSLYFCASSRDRGLSNEKLFFGSGTQLSVL.

The gene calls are TRBV19 and TRBJ1-1, with TRBD1 matching over 7 bases. CDR3 length equals 17 residues. Germline V gene data show CDR1 as LNHDA and CDR2 as SQIVND (reference sequence). The J segment lost 1 base and the V segment lost 6 bases, leaving 14 bases of the junction unmatched. CDR3: CASRLTSARGENTEAFF. The CDR3 region has the DNA TGTGCCAGTAGGCTAACCTCGGCCAGGGGGGAGAACACTGAAGCTTTCTTT.

This chain links TRBV5-1 with TRBJ2-3; D is perhaps TRBD2 (7 bases). This CDR3 contains 17 residues. V was pared by 0 bases and J by 0 bases, with 14 bases between. Germline V gene sequence: CDR1 SGHRS, CDR2 YFSETQ. CDR3 sequence (DNA): TGCGCCAGCAGCTTGGGCGGGGGCGGGCCGAGCACAGATACGCAGTATTTT. It translates to CASSLGGGGPSTDTQYF.

The genes are TRBV4-2 and TRBJ2-3; 11 bases are shared with TRBD2. J lost 4 bases, V lost 0 bases, and 3 bases had no gene match. The germline V gene has CDR1 LGHNA and CDR2 YNFKEQ. The CDR3 is 16 amino acids. The CDR3: CASSQEASGRSDTQYF. The CDR3, as DNA: TGTGCCAGCAGCCAAGAAGCTAGCGGGAGGTCAGATACGCAGTATTTT.

This chain joins TRBV12-5 and TRBJ2-3; D is possibly TRBD1 (7 bases). Germline lookup yields CDR1 LGHNT and CDR2 FRNRAP. The CDR3 has 15 amino acids. Trimming shortened V by 6 bases and J by 2 bases, and 15 bases separated the two germline ends. CDR3 residues: CASGAGQPITDTQYF. The DNA of the CDR3 is TGTGCTAGTGGGGCGGGACAGCCCATCACAGATACGCAGTATTTT.

J is TRBJ2-3 and V is TRBV19; possibly TRBD1 for D (5 bases). The germline V gene encodes CDR1 LNHDA and CDR2 SQIVND (reference sequence). The CDR3 totals 17 residues. Trimming stripped 5 bases from V and 2 bases from J, with 20 bases between. As DNA, the CDR3 is TGTGCCAGTAGTGTCCGTGGGGCCCTATACCCCACAGATACGCAGTATTTT. Its protein is CASSVRGALYPTDTQYF.

CDR3 DNA sequence: TGTGCCAGCAGATTACAGGGGACGGGCATTCAGTACTTC. Translation gives CASRLQGTGIQYF. The chain couples TRBV6-5 to TRBJ2-4; 7 bases agree with TRBD1. The germline gives CDR1 MNHEY, CDR2 SVGAGI. Unmatched junction bases numbered 8, after V lost 6 bases and J lost 9 bases. The CDR3 loop spans 13 amino acids.

V and J are TRBV5-1 and TRBJ1-3; TRBD1 is a possible D gene (5 bases). CDR1 and CDR2 (germline): SGHRS, YFSETQ. CDR3 length: 16 amino acids. Trimming cost V 4 bases and J 3 bases, with 17 bases left between them. The CDR3 nucleotides are TGCGCCAGCAGCCCCTATCGGGGGACGGGTGGAAACACCATATATTTT. Translating it yields CASSPYRGTGGNTIYF.

The V gene is TRBV7-3, the J gene TRBJ2-2; 10 bases match TRBD1. Unmatched junction bases numbered 4, after V lost 2 bases and J lost 7 bases. The CDR3 sequence is 15 residues long. Per germline, CDR1 SGHTA and CDR2 FQGTGA. CDR3 amino acids: CASSLDRGRNGELFF. The CDR3 DNA follows: TGTGCCAGCAGCTTAGACAGGGGGCGGAACGGGGAGCTGTTTTTT. Supplemented by reference TRBV7-3 and TRBJ2-2, the full variable domain reads GAGVSQTPSNKVTEKGKYVELRCDPISGHTALYWYRQSLGQGPEFLIYFQGTGAADDSGLPNDRFFAVRPEGSVSTLKIQRTERGDSAVYLCASSLDRGRNGELFFGEGSRLTVL.

The chain links TRBV5-4 to TRBJ2-5; 10 bases map to TRBD1. This CDR3 is built from 15 residues. The V and J ends lost 4 bases and 5 bases, in that order; junction bases with no gene match: 8. The germline gives CDR1 SGHNT, CDR2 YYREEE (reference sequence). CDR3 region: CASSGDRGLHETQYF. In DNA, the CDR3 is TGTGCCAGCAGCGGTGACAGGGGGCTTCATGAGACCCAGTACTTC.